This T cell receptor beta chain was obtained from a study of OX40 agonist ivuxolimab in advanced cancers. This clone is a singleton in its sample. Its antigen is not identified. Study-wide findings and caveats: Expanded clones were, on average, more numerous in CD8+ T cells than in CD4+. Researchers did not establish what antigens the expanded peripheral T cells target.

Collection of blood occurred at baseline, at cycle 4 day 1, and at cycle 7 day 1. This table comes from immunoSEQ multiplex PCR, and its TCRdb copy is limited to in-frame clones, with some not included. The sample records 75,000 to 95,000 clones, roughly 92% being singletons. CDR3 size: 13 residues. Germline loops: CDR1 MGHRA, CDR2 YSYEKL. The V gene lost 0 bases and the J gene lost 8 bases, with 10 bases spanning the gap. The origin of this receptor is an adult with an advanced solid tumor such as melanoma, head and neck, liver or kidney cancer. This material consisted of CD4+ or CD8+ T cells sorted from blood, taken in a trial of the OX40 agonist ivuxolimab. The V call is TRBV4-1, the J call TRBJ1-2; D is perhaps TRBD1 (5 bases). This CDR3 is CASSQDPREGYTF. The CDR3 DNA reads as TGCGCCAGCAGCCAAGATCCCAGGGAAGGCTACACCTTC.